These T cell receptor beta chains were read from a single sample in a study of blood T cells in healthy people across ages. Each CDR3 protein is one row after TCRdb ran MiXCR on the 5' RACE reads. The repertoire holds 600,000 to 850,000 distinct CDR3 sequences, with around 25% as singletons. Separately, the same data were catalogued under a study of T cells of mothers and their children.

Sequencing was carried out using blood. These receptors all stem from a boy younger than 18 in good health. The CDR3 runs from the conserved cysteine through the conserved F or W. The D gene is left open where the match is weak. For some rows the clone size is stated as once, few or many, or as a class when expanded; others skip it.

abundance	v_gene	j_gene	d_gene	CDR3nt	CDR3aa
NA	TRBV24-1	TRBJ2-2	TRBD1	TGTGCCACCAGTGACAGTCCCGGGACAGGGATTGGGACCGGGGAGCTGTTTTTT	CATSDSPGTGIGTGELFF
few	TRBV29-1	TRBJ1-1	NA	TGCAGCGTTGAATTTGCGACAAATGAAGCTTTCTTT	CSVEFATNEAFF
NA	TRBV13	TRBJ2-4	TRBD2	TGTGCCAGCAGCTCGTTCGGGGGGGCTTCCAAAAACATTCAGTACTTC	CASSSFGGASKNIQYF
NA	TRBV27	TRBJ2-7	NA	TGTGCCGGCAGTATTTTGCCAAGGGTCAACGAGCAGTACTTC	CAGSILPRVNEQYF
few	TRBV29-1	TRBJ1-1	NA	TGCAGCGTCCACCAGGACAGTAACACTGAAGCTTTCTTT	CSVHQDSNTEAFF
NA	TRBV27	TRBJ2-1	NA	TGTGCCAGCATCGACGGGGAGAGCTTGGGCCGGAAGTTCTTC	CASIDGESLGRKFF
NA	TRBV7-3	TRBJ2-1	NA	TGTGCCAGCAGCTTATGGCCCCGGGACACAAGGGGAGATGAGCAGTTCTTC	CASSLWPRDTRGDEQFF
few	TRBV5-1	TRBJ2-7	TRBD2	TGCGCCAGCAGCATACCAACTACGACTAGCGGGAGGTACGAGCAGTACTTC	CASSIPTTTSGRYEQYF
NA	TRBV7-2	TRBJ2-5	TRBD2	TGTGCCAGCGGGCGGGGACTAGCGGAAGAGACCCAGTACTTC	CASGRGLAEETQYF
NA	TRBV7-6	TRBJ2-1	TRBD2	TGTGCCAGCAGCCGTAGGCTAGCGGGAGGGAACTCCTACAATGAGCAGTTCTTC	CASSRRLAGGNSYNEQFF
few	TRBV4-1	TRBJ1-1	NA	TGCGCCAGCAGCCAAGAGGGCTGGGGTGAAGCTTTCTTT	CASSQEGWGEAFF
NA	TRBV11-2	TRBJ2-7	TRBD1	TGTGCCAGCAGCTGGACCACAGGGGGCCAGGACTTC	CASSWTTGGQDF
NA	TRBV28	TRBJ2-2	NA	TGTGCCAGCACCGGGACGGTGAACACCGGGGAGCTGTTTTTT	CASTGTVNTGELFF
few	TRBV12-3/TRBV12-4	TRBJ2-1	NA	TGTGCCAGCAGTTTAAGGCAGGGAGAGGTCAATGAGCAGTTCTTC	CASSLRQGEVNEQFF
once	TRBV7-9	TRBJ2-1	NA	TGTGCCAGCAGCTTCGTCAGCGGGACAGTCAATGAGCAGTTCTTC	CASSFVSGTVNEQFF
few	TRBV5-6	TRBJ2-5	NA	TGTGCCAGCAGCCCGGGACCGGAGGAGTGGGAGACCCAGTACTTC	CASSPGPEEWETQYF
few	TRBV4-1	TRBJ2-7	NA	TGCGCCAGCAGCCAACCCCGGGGGGAGAACAGGGAGGCCTACGAGCAGTACTTC	CASSQPRGENREAYEQYF
NA	TRBV7-2	TRBJ2-5	TRBD2	TGTGCCAGCAGCTTAGGCGGGGAGGGGCACGGGCAGTACTTC	CASSLGGEGHGQYF
NA	TRBV2	TRBJ2-5	TRBD1	TGTGCCAGCAGTTGGAACAGGGGGGAAGAGACCCAGTACTTC	CASSWNRGEETQYF
NA	TRBV20-1	TRBJ2-3	TRBD2	TGCAGTGCAGAGGGGTGGGGACTAGCGGGATCTAGCACAGATACGCAGTATTTT	CSAEGWGLAGSSTDTQYF
few	TRBV2	TRBJ2-1	NA	TGTGCCAGCACAGTCGGCAGGGTTTCCAATGAGCAGTTCTTC	CASTVGRVSNEQFF
NA	TRBV11-2	TRBJ1-6	NA	TGTGCCAGCAGCACCTACCAGGGGCGGCTGGCTGGATCCCTCCACTTT	CASSTYQGRLAGSLHF
once	TRBV7-9	TRBJ2-1	NA	TGTGCCAGCAGCTCTAGTAGTGAGCAGTTCTTC	CASSSSSEQFF
few	TRBV29-1	TRBJ2-7	NA	TGCAGCGTTGAGAGGGCAGGGCGAAACGAGCAGTACTTC	CSVERAGRNEQYF
NA	TRBV29-1	TRBJ2-6	NA	TGCAGCGTGGCAGGGGTTAGTGGGGCCAACGTCCTGACTTTC	CSVAGVSGANVLTF
few	TRBV20-1	TRBJ2-4	TRBD1	TGCAGTGCTAGACCCGATGACAGGGGTATTAGGGGGTACTTC	CSARPDDRGIRGYF
few	TRBV29-1	TRBJ2-5	NA	TGCAGCGTCGAATTCGTTGGGTGGGAGACCCAGTACTTC	CSVEFVGWETQYF
NA	TRBV29-1	TRBJ1-4	NA	TGCAGCGCCAAGGTGGGGGGCGGTTTTGAAAAACTGTTTTTT	CSAKVGGGFEKLFF
NA	TRBV2	TRBJ2-5	TRBD1	TGTGCCAGCAGTGTCCGAAGGACAGGGGCTATAGAGACCCAGTACTTC	CASSVRRTGAIETQYF
NA	TRBV7-7	TRBJ2-1	TRBD1	TGTGCTAGCAGCTCGGGACAGGGGCTAAACAATGAGCAGTTCTTC	CASSSGQGLNNEQFF
NA	TRBV11-2	TRBJ1-2	TRBD1	TGTGCCAGCAACAGGGGGCAGGACTGTGGCTACACCTTC	CASNRGQDCGYTF
NA	TRBV5-1	TRBJ2-4	TRBD2	TGCGCCAGCAGCTTTGGGGGGGGCAAAAACATTCAGTACTTC	CASSFGGGKNIQYF
once	TRBV9	TRBJ1-1	NA	TGTGCCAGCAGCGTTTCGGGCCACGGGGTAGCTTTCTTT	CASSVSGHGVAFF
NA	TRBV13	TRBJ2-1	NA	TGTGCCAGCAGCTTAACCGGCGGGATGGTCAATGAGCAGTTCTTC	CASSLTGGMVNEQFF
NA	TRBV12-3/TRBV12-4	TRBJ2-7	TRBD1	TGTGCCAGCAGTTTATACAGGGGGTTTTCGAACGAGCAGTACTTC	CASSLYRGFSNEQYF
few	TRBV12-3/TRBV12-4	TRBJ2-7	NA	TGTGCCAGCAGTATAACAGTGCGAGGGGGATACGAGCAGTACTTC	CASSITVRGGYEQYF
NA	TRBV12-3/TRBV12-4	TRBJ2-3	NA	TGTGCCAGCAGCCGTAGGGGGTTAGCTGCAGATACGCAGTATTTT	CASSRRGLAADTQYF
NA	TRBV5-4	TRBJ2-5	NA	TGTGCCAGCAGCTCGGGGATTAAAGAGACCCAGTACTTC	CASSSGIKETQYF
NA	TRBV7-2	TRBJ2-3	NA	TGTGCCAGCAGCTTAAGCGGGTACAGCACAGATACGCAGTATTTT	CASSLSGYSTDTQYF
few	TRBV12-3/TRBV12-4	TRBJ2-7	TRBD2	TGTGCCAGCAGCCTAGGGACTACCGAGCAGTACTTC	CASSLGTTEQYF
NA	TRBV7-9	TRBJ2-3	NA	TGTGCCAGCAGCATGGACAGCACTAGCACAGATACGCAGTATTTT	CASSMDSTSTDTQYF
many	TRBV5-6	TRBJ2-3	NA	TGTGCCAGCAGCTTGGGCAGGACGCAGTATTTT	CASSLGRTQYF
NA	TRBV7-2	TRBJ1-2	NA	TGTGCCAGCAGCCTGGGGGGGCCTTTTGGCTACACCTTC	CASSLGGPFGYTF
few	TRBV12-3/TRBV12-4	TRBJ2-6	NA	TGTGCCAGCAGACGAATAGGCAGGTCCTCTGGGGCCAACGTCCTGACTTTC	CASRRIGRSSGANVLTF
many	TRBV2	TRBJ2-4	NA	TGTGCCAGCAGAGATCGGGTAGCCAAAAACATTCAGTACTTC	CASRDRVAKNIQYF
NA	TRBV6-6	TRBJ2-7	TRBD1	TGTACCAGCAGTGCGACAGGGATCTACGAGCAGTACTTC	CTSSATGIYEQYF
NA	TRBV5-4	TRBJ2-1	NA	TGTGCCAGCAGCTTGGGATCCACCCCCGAACGGAATGAGCAGTTCTTC	CASSLGSTPERNEQFF
NA	TRBV29-1	TRBJ2-7	NA	TGCAGCGTTAGTGGTGACGGGATCTCCTACGAGCAGTACTTC	CSVSGDGISYEQYF
few	TRBV7-9	TRBJ2-7	NA	TGTGCCAGCAGCTTAGCGGTAGGGAGAGAGCAGTACTTC	CASSLAVGREQYF
NA	TRBV5-1	TRBJ2-5	TRBD2	TGCGCCAGCAGCTTGGGAGGGACTAGCATGGAGACCCAGTACTTC	CASSLGGTSMETQYF
NA	TRBV7-9	TRBJ2-7	NA	TGTGCCAGCAGCCGGGGGTTCTCCTACGAGCAGTACTTC	CASSRGFSYEQYF